Shown below are 20 T cell receptor beta chains from a single sample sequenced in a study of T cell changes during pregnancy in multiple sclerosis. Sequencing used immunoSEQ multiplex PCR; TCRdb keeps in-frame clones, though not all of them. Of approximately 99,000 clones detected, 80% to 95% appear once; the ten largest clones hold roughly 0.99%. The specimen comprised peripheral blood, sampled after pregnancy. These receptor sequences come from a female donor with multiple sclerosis, enrolled in a pregnancy study.

This chain uses TRBV19 with TRBJ2-1; D is unclear. The CDR3 length is 14 residues. CDR1 is LNHDA, CDR2 SQIVND, per germline (reference sequence). V lost 1 base and J lost 4, with 8 bases in between. The CDR3 nucleotides are TGTGCCAGTAGTATAGGTAATCTTTACAATGAGCAGTTCTTC. Translation gives CASSIGNLYNEQFF. Full variable domain (remainder filled in from reference TRBV19 and TRBJ2-1): DGGITQSPKYLFRKEGQNVTLSCEQNLNHDAMYWYRQDPGQGLRLIYYSQIVNDFQKGDIAEGYSVSREKKESFPLTVTSAQKNPTAFYLCASSIGNLYNEQFFGPGTRLTVL.

The chain combines TRBV5-3 with TRBJ1-1; weak D call: TRBD1 (6 bases). TRBV5-3 is placed among ORFs of uncertain function. This CDR3 region has 15 residues. Trimming removed 4 bases from V and 2 bases from J, with 15 bases in between. CDR3 sequence reads: CARSPGQKRNTEAFF. For the CDR3, the DNA is TGTGCCAGAAGCCCAGGACAGAAAAGAAACACTGAAGCTTTCTTT.

The V and J genes are TRBV19 and TRBJ1-5; D is perhaps TRBD1 (6 bases). The CDR3 sequence is 14 residues long. Deletions cut 7 bases from V and 0 bases from J, with 10 bases between. The V gene's germline CDR1 is LNHDA and CDR2 SQIVND (reference sequence). The CDR3 protein is CASTGTFSNQPQHF. CDR3 bases: TGTGCCAGTACCGGGACATTTAGCAATCAGCCCCAGCATTTT.

V and J are TRBV9 and TRBJ2-7; the match to TRBD2 covers 10 bases. CDR1 and CDR2 from the germline V gene are SGDLS and YYNGEE. The CDR3 contains 15 residues. With V trimmed by 0 bases and J by 4 bases, 4 bases remained unmatched. The CDR3 protein is CASSVGLAGDYEQYF. The CDR3 bases are TGTGCCAGCAGCGTAGGTCTAGCGGGAGATTACGAGCAGTACTTC. Complete variable domain (other parts from reference TRBV9 and TRBJ2-7): DSGVTQTPKHLITATGQRVTLRCSPRSGDLSVYWYQQSLDQGLQFLIQYYNGEERAKGNILERFSAQQFPDLHSELNLSSLELGDSALYFCASSVGLAGDYEQYFGPGTRLTVT.

This chain joins TRBV19 and TRBJ2-7; 11 bases line up with TRBD1. This CDR3 has 17 amino acids. The V gene end was trimmed by 2 bases and the J gene end by 3 bases; junction bases not matched to a gene: 9. Germline V gene lookup returns CDR1 LNHDA and CDR2 SQIVND (reference sequence). The CDR3 nucleotides are TGTGCCAGTAGTATACCCGCCGGACAGGGGGCAGACTACGAGCAGTACTTC. This gives the protein CASSIPAGQGADYEQYF.

This chain uses TRBV6-1 with TRBJ1-2; D possibly corresponds to TRBD1 (6 bases). CDR1 is MNHNS and CDR2 is SASEGT in the germline V gene. The CDR3 has 17 amino acids. Trimming removed 1 base from V and 3 bases from J, with 18 bases in between. CDR3 region: CASSEEWQGRGDYGYTF. In DNA, the CDR3 is TGTGCCAGCAGTGAAGAGTGGCAGGGGCGAGGGGACTATGGCTACACCTTC.

This clone was seen once. V and J are TRBV5-8 and TRBJ2-1; weak D call: TRBD1 (6 bases). Germline values: CDR1 SGHTS, CDR2 YDEGEE. The CDR3 covers 14 residues. V lost 3 bases and J lost 9, with 16 bases in between. The CDR3 reads CASSSDRKVGEQFF. The CDR3 DNA follows: TGTGCCAGCAGCTCAGACAGGAAAGTCGGTGAGCAGTTCTTC.

The chain is built from TRBV19 and TRBJ2-1; D might be TRBD1 (5 bases). This CDR3 is 18 amino acids long. Germline CDR1 and CDR2: LNHDA and SQIVND (reference sequence). V was cut by 3 bases and J by 3 bases, with 21 bases left in between. The CDR3 is CASSIMGRGQRGYNEQFF. The CDR3 nucleotides are TGTGCCAGTAGTATTATGGGGCGTGGTCAGCGAGGCTACAATGAGCAGTTCTTC.

This clone was seen a single time. V is TRBV6-1 and J is TRBJ2-2; 9 bases align to TRBD1. Germline values: CDR1 MNHNS, CDR2 SASEGT. The V gene end was trimmed by 3 bases and the J gene end by 2 bases; junction bases not matched to a gene: 1. The CDR3 extends over 15 amino acids. For the CDR3, the DNA is TGTGCCAGCAGTGAGACAGGGGGTAACACCGGGGAGCTGTTTTTT. Translation gives CASSETGGNTGELFF.

The chain has TRBV30 and TRBJ2-5; TRBD1 matches at 7 bases. This CDR3 contains 13 residues. The junction had 2 bases not matched to a gene; V was cut back by 0 bases and J by 4 bases. From germline, CDR1 is GTSNPN and CDR2 SVGIG (reference sequence). CDR3 loop: CAWSVGGPETQYF. CDR3 coding DNA: TGTGCCTGGAGTGTAGGGGGCCCAGAGACCCAGTACTTC. The variable domain in full, completed from reference TRBV30 and TRBJ2-5, reads SQTIHQWPATLVQPVGSPLSLECTVEGTSNPNLYWYRQAAGRGLQLLFYSVGIGQISSEVPQNLSASRPQDRQFILSSKKLLLSDSGFYLCAWSVGGPETQYFGPGTRLLVL.

V gene TRBV6-1 combines with J gene TRBJ2-7; 9 bases line up with TRBD1. V shed 5 bases and J 1 base; nucleotides not matched to a gene: 6. The germline V gene has CDR1 MNHNS and CDR2 SASEGT. The CDR3 is 15 amino acids. CDR3: CASSQPGQGSYEQYF. Written as DNA, the CDR3 is TGTGCCAGCAGTCAGCCGGGACAGGGTTCCTACGAGCAGTACTTC.

The chain is built from TRBV19 and TRBJ2-7, with 11 positions matching TRBD2. CDR1 and CDR2 from the germline V gene are LNHDA and SQIVND (reference sequence). The CDR3 length is 15 residues. V lost 4 bases and J lost 5; bases outside the gene matches: 7. In DNA, the CDR3 is TGTGCCAGTAGTAACAGACTAGCGGGACCCCACGAGCAGTACTTC. Its protein product is CASSNRLAGPHEQYF.

The J gene is TRBJ2-5, the V gene TRBV6-1; TRBD2 might be the D (5 bases). The CDR3 spans 13 residues. Trimming took 1 base from V and 4 from J, leaving 7 bases between them. Per germline, CDR1 MNHNS and CDR2 SASEGT. DNA for the CDR3: TGTGCCAGCAGTGAAGTCCGGGGAGAGACCCAGTACTTC. Translation: CASSEVRGETQYF.

This clone was recorded only once. The rearrangement joins TRBV5-1 to TRBJ1-2, with a weak D call TRBD1 (5 bases). CDR1 and CDR2 from the germline V gene are SGHRS and YFSETQ. V was clipped by 1 base and J by 6 bases, with 10 bases between them. The CDR3 has 13 amino acids. CDR3 nucleotides: TGCGCCAGCAGCTTGCGGCGGGGGGATGGCTACACCTTC. Its translation: CASSLRRGDGYTF.

The chain uses TRBV7-6 and TRBJ2-1, with 7 bases matching TRBD2. J lost 2 bases, V lost 2 bases, and 3 bases had no gene match. Germline CDR1 reads SGHVS; CDR2 reads FNYEAQ. CDR3 length: 15 residues. Here the CDR3 DNA reads TGTGCCAGCAGCTTATCAAGCGGGACCTACAATGAGCAGTTCTTC. Encoded protein: CASSLSSGTYNEQFF.

The V call is TRBV19, the J call TRBJ2-1; 11 bases map to TRBD1. J was trimmed by 0 bases and V by 6 bases; bases with no gene match: 7. The CDR3 is made up of 17 amino acids. Germline CDR1 LNHDA, CDR2 SQIVND (reference sequence). The CDR3 protein is CASRRTGGYSSYNEQFF. The CDR3 coding sequence is TGTGCCAGTAGGAGGACAGGGGGCTATTCCTCCTACAATGAGCAGTTCTTC.

The V call is TRBV28, the J call TRBJ1-1; 8 bases match TRBD1. Germline CDR1 and CDR2: MDHEN and SYDVKM. The CDR3 contains 17 residues. Trimming at V came to 2 bases and at J to 7 bases, leaving 15 bases not matched to a gene. The CDR3 bases are TGTGCCAGCAGTTTACGGTCACGGGCCAGGGGGCATAATGAAGCTTTCTTT. Translated, it gives CASSLRSRARGHNEAFF.

The CDR3 DNA is TGTGCCAGCAGTTTATCCCCAACAAGTAACTATGGCTACACCTTC. It codes for CASSLSPTSNYGYTF. The chain uses TRBV27 and TRBJ1-2, with unresolved D. CDR3 length: 15 residues. Germline V gene lookup returns CDR1 MNHEY and CDR2 SMNVEV (reference sequence). V shed 0 bases and J shed 1 base, with 9 bases lying between them.

This chain uses TRBV7-6 with TRBJ2-7; tentatively, D is TRBD1 (6 bases). Germline lookup yields CDR1 SGHVS and CDR2 FNYEAQ. V lost 5 bases to trimming and J lost 0 bases, with 17 bases between them. The CDR3 covers 16 residues. CDR3 loop: CASSPASGQVSYEQYF. CDR3 coding DNA: TGTGCCAGCAGCCCAGCATCGGGACAAGTCTCCTACGAGCAGTACTTC.

The chain links TRBV7-9 to TRBJ1-2; D is unresolved. CDR1 is SEHNR and CDR2 is FQNEAQ in the germline V gene (reference sequence). There are 12 residues in the CDR3. V lost 5 bases and J lost 8, with 12 bases in between. The CDR3 here is CASSSLTGGYTF. DNA of the CDR3: TGTGCCAGCAGCAGCCTAACGGGGGGCTACACCTTC.